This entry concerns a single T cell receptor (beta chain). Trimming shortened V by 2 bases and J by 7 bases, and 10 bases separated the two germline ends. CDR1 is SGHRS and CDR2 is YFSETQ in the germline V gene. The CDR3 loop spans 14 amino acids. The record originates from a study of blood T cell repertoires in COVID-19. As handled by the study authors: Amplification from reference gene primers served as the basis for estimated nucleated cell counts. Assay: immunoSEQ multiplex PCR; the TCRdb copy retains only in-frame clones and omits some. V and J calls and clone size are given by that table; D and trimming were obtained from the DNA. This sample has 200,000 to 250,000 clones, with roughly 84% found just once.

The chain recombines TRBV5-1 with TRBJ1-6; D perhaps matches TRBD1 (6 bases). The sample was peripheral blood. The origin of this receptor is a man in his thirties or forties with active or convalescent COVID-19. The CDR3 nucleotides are TGCGCCAGCAGCTTACAGGGATACAATTCACCCCTCCACTTT. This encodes CASSLQGYNSPLHF.